These 22 T cell receptor beta chains share one sample of origin, sequenced in a study of cytomegalovirus exposure and HLA in healthy donors. The study ran its PCR with 60 Vbeta and 13 Jbeta primers. Profiling relied on immunoSEQ multiplex PCR, and the TCRdb table lists in-frame clones only, not all of them. The sample lists fewer than 150,000 clones, 60% to 80% seen once, with 4% to 6% in the top ten. The sequencing sample was made of PBMCs. The receptors come from a woman aged 45-65 years in good health and CMV-seronegative.

J is TRBJ1-1 and V is TRBV5-6; D call uncertain. The germline V gene has CDR1 SGHDT and CDR2 YYEEEE. This CDR3 spans 14 amino acids. V lost 4 bases, J lost 0 bases, and 10 bases lay in between. CDR3 sequence: CASSPKRVNTEAFF. The CDR3, as DNA: TGTGCCAGCAGCCCTAAGAGGGTGAACACTGAAGCTTTCTTT.

The chain employs TRBV4-3 and TRBJ1-3; D uncertain. Germline V gene data show CDR1 as LGHNA and CDR2 as YSLEER. Trimming stripped 0 bases from V and 4 bases from J, with 31 bases between. The CDR3 consists of 22 residues. CDR3 protein: CASSQDIPSYEKVLSGGNTIYF. CDR3 DNA: TGCGCCAGCAGCCAAGATATCCCTAGCTATGAGAAAGTTCTTTCGGGGGGAAACACCATATATTTT.

In this sample, this clone turned up a few times. The J gene is TRBJ1-1, the V gene TRBV7-2; D might be TRBD1 (5 bases). Per germline, CDR1 SGHTA and CDR2 FQGNSA. The CDR3 length is 14 residues. V lost 1 base to trimming and J lost 11 bases, with 17 bases between them. CDR3 bases: TGTGCCAGCAGCTTAGACCGGTCAGGGACTGGGGCTTTCTTT. Protein product: CASSLDRSGTGAFF.

The chain recombines TRBV19 with TRBJ2-5; 7 nucleotides line up with TRBD1. CDR3 length: 13 residues. CDR1 LNHDA and CDR2 SQIVND come from the germline V gene (reference sequence). V dropped 5 bases and J dropped 4; count of bases not matched to a gene: 4. The CDR3 bases are TGTGCCAGTAGTCCGCCAGGGGGAGAGACCCAGTACTTC. Protein product: CASSPPGGETQYF. Looking up the rest from reference TRBV19 and TRBJ2-5 gives the full variable domain: DGGITQSPKYLFRKEGQNVTLSCEQNLNHDAMYWYRQDPGQGLRLIYYSQIVNDFQKGDIAEGYSVSREKKESFPLTVTSAQKNPTAFYLCASSPPGGETQYFGPGTRLLVL.

The CDR3 loop reads CASSRLSETEGTIYF. DNA for the CDR3: TGCGCCAGCAGCCGGCTCTCGGAGACGGAAGGCACCATATATTTT. The chain employs TRBV5-1 and TRBJ1-3; D is unresolved. Trimming left V 4 bases short and J 9 bases short, with 20 bases between. The germline gives CDR1 SGHRS, CDR2 YFSETQ. The CDR3 runs to 15 residues.

This chain joins TRBV7-2 and TRBJ2-1; 7 bases line up with TRBD1. The length of the CDR3 is 14 residues. Germline CDR1 and CDR2: SGHTA and FQGNSA. V was clipped by 5 bases and J by 6 bases; unmatched bases: 7. The CDR3 sequence: CASSIRTGPNEQFF. For the CDR3, the DNA is TGTGCCAGCAGCATCCGGACAGGCCCCAATGAGCAGTTCTTC. Full variable domain (remainder filled in from reference TRBV7-2 and TRBJ2-1): GAGVSQSPSNKVTEKGKDVELRCDPISGHTALYWYRQSLGQGLEFLIYFQGNSAPDKSGLPSDRFSAERTGGSVSTLTIQRTQQEDSAVYLCASSIRTGPNEQFFGPGTRLTVL.

V usage is TRBV18 and J usage is TRBJ1-5; 10 nucleotides match TRBD1. CDR1 KGHSH and CDR2 LQKENI come from the germline V gene. J lost 5 bases, V lost 6 bases, and 4 bases had no gene match. This CDR3 region has 14 residues. This chain's CDR3 is CASSEGTGDQPQHF. The CDR3 DNA reads as TGTGCCAGCTCGGAGGGGACAGGGGATCAGCCCCAGCATTTT.

The DNA of the CDR3 is TGTGCCAGCAGTGAGGGGACTAACCCATCAGATACGCAGTATTTT. Translated, it gives CASSEGTNPSDTQYF. This rearrangement joins TRBV6-4 to TRBJ2-3; TRBD2 matches 7 bases. The germline V gene encodes CDR1 MRHNA and CDR2 SNTAGT. Losses at the gene ends were 3 bases for V and 4 bases for J; bases not matched to a gene: 7. This CDR3 spans 15 amino acids.

This chain joins TRBV28 and TRBJ1-2; D possibly corresponds to TRBD1 (5 bases). In germline, CDR1 is MDHEN, CDR2 SYDVKM. The CDR3 consists of 13 residues. V lost 10 bases and J 3 bases, leaving 15 bases between the germline ends. CDR3 DNA: TGTGCCACCCTAGACAGATCAGACTATGGCTACACCTTC. It translates to CATLDRSDYGYTF.

Worth noting for this clone: Other DNA sequences in this specimen translate into the identical CDR3. V gene TRBV19 combines with J gene TRBJ1-1, with D uncertain. CDR1 and CDR2 (germline): LNHDA, SQIVND (reference sequence). Trimming took off 1 base at V and 2 bases at J, with 8 bases between the two ends. The CDR3 is made up of 14 amino acids. The CDR3 here is CASSIGQTNTEAFF. CDR3 DNA: TGTGCCAGTAGTATAGGACAAACAAACACTGAAGCTTTCTTT.

The rearrangement links TRBV6-1 to TRBJ1-5; D is unresolved. The CDR3 covers 11 residues. From germline, CDR1 is MNHNS and CDR2 SASEGT. The V end was cut by 6 bases, the J end by 7 bases, with 7 bases between. This CDR3 reads CASSLSQPQHF. DNA of the CDR3: TGTGCCAGCAGCTTGTCCCAGCCCCAGCATTTT.

For the CDR3, the DNA is TGTGCCAGCAGTGAGGGTCCAGGGAATTCACCCCTCCACTTT. Encoded protein: CASSEGPGNSPLHF. This chain links TRBV6-4 with TRBJ1-6; weak D call: TRBD1 (5 bases). Trimming shortened V by 3 bases and J by 7 bases, and 10 bases separated the two germline ends. The CDR3 length is 14 residues. Germline CDR1 MRHNA, CDR2 SNTAGT.

This sequence joins TRBV6-5 and TRBJ1-5; 7 bases agree with TRBD1. Per the germline V gene, CDR1 is MNHEY and CDR2 is SVGAGI. There are 13 residues in the CDR3. Trimming cost V 6 bases and J 2 bases; bases outside gene matches: 1. CDR3 protein: CASRGQGNQPQHF. In DNA, the CDR3 is TGTGCCAGCAGAGGACAGGGCAATCAGCCCCAGCATTTT.

The sample holds a few counts of this clone. The chain links TRBV11-3 to TRBJ2-2; D gene uncertain. V lost 5 bases and J lost 3, with 13 bases in between. Germline loops: CDR1 SGHNT, CDR2 YENEEA. CDR3 length equals 15 residues. The CDR3, as DNA: TGTGCCAGCAGCCCTACCCACCGGGACACCGGGGAGCTGTTTTTT. The encoded protein is CASSPTHRDTGELFF.

The CDR3 DNA is TGTGCCAGCCAAGGGGCCTCCCTCACTAATGAGCAGTTCTTC. Translated: CASQGASLTNEQFF. The chain employs TRBV7-2 and TRBJ2-1; D perhaps matches TRBD1 (5 bases). The V gene's germline CDR1 is SGHTA and CDR2 FQGNSA. V lost 8 bases and J lost 7, with 18 bases in between. This CDR3 contains 14 residues.

The genes are TRBV29-1 and TRBJ2-3; TRBD2 matches 8 bases. The CDR3 extends over 13 amino acids. Germline CDR1 is SQVTM and CDR2 is ANQGSEA. With 6 bases clipped from V and 1 base from J, the junction kept 3 bases outside the gene matches. This CDR3 is CSVSGGGTDTQYF. DNA for the CDR3: TGCAGCGTCAGCGGGGGTGGCACAGATACGCAGTATTTT.

The count of this clone is one. This sequence joins TRBV7-9 and TRBJ2-3; D is ambiguous. V was trimmed by 6 bases and J by 6 bases, leaving 16 bases between them. The CDR3 extends over 14 amino acids. Germline V gene lookup returns CDR1 SEHNR and CDR2 FQNEAQ (reference sequence). CDR3 sequence reads: CASSLTHSVDTQYF. The CDR3 bases are TGTGCCAGCAGTTTGACTCATTCGGTGGATACGCAGTATTTT.

This clone was detected once. V usage is TRBV4-1 and J usage is TRBJ1-1; 10 nucleotides align to TRBD1. The CDR3 covers 17 residues. Germline-derived CDR1 and CDR2 are MGHRA and YSYEKL. The V gene end was trimmed by 2 bases and the J gene end by 0 bases; junction bases not matched to a gene: 6. CDR3 bases: TGCGCCAGCAGCCAAAATGACAGGGGGCGGTTGAACACTGAAGCTTTCTTT. It encodes CASSQNDRGRLNTEAFF.

This chain links TRBV6-5 with TRBJ2-2; 7 nucleotides line up with TRBD1. Germline CDR1 MNHEY, CDR2 SVGAGI. V trimming: 6 bases; J trimming: 6 bases; junction bases outside the gene matches: 7. This CDR3 comprises 14 residues. The CDR3 region is CASRYPQGAGELFF. CDR3 coding DNA: TGTGCCAGCAGATACCCCCAGGGGGCCGGGGAGCTGTTTTTT.

The chain carries TRBV6-1 and TRBJ2-7; TRBD2 might be the D (6 bases). The CDR3 consists of 13 residues. Germline CDR1 reads MNHNS; CDR2 reads SASEGT. V was pared by 8 bases and J by 6 bases, with 17 bases between. The CDR3 bases are TGTGCCAGCCTTAGGGGCGCCGGGGGCGAGCAGTACTTC. This encodes CASLRGAGGEQYF.

The chain employs TRBV7-8 and TRBJ2-1; 14 bases are a match to TRBD2. From germline, CDR1 is SGHVS and CDR2 FQNEAQ. V shed 4 bases and J 9 bases; nucleotides not matched to a gene: 23. The CDR3 spans 21 residues. This chain's CDR3 is CASSSTLRTSGGSAFWGEQFF. The DNA of the CDR3 is TGTGCCAGCAGCTCCACCCTGAGGACTAGCGGGGGGTCAGCATTTTGGGGTGAGCAGTTCTTC.

V gene TRBV11-2 combines with J gene TRBJ2-3, with TRBD2 identical over 10 bases. V was clipped by 2 bases and J by 2 bases; unmatched bases: 4. CDR1 and CDR2 from the germline V gene are SGHAT and FQNNGV. This CDR3 has 16 amino acids. The CDR3 loop is CASSLLAGAITDTQYF. CDR3 nucleotides: TGTGCCAGCAGCTTACTAGCGGGGGCCATCACAGATACGCAGTATTTT.